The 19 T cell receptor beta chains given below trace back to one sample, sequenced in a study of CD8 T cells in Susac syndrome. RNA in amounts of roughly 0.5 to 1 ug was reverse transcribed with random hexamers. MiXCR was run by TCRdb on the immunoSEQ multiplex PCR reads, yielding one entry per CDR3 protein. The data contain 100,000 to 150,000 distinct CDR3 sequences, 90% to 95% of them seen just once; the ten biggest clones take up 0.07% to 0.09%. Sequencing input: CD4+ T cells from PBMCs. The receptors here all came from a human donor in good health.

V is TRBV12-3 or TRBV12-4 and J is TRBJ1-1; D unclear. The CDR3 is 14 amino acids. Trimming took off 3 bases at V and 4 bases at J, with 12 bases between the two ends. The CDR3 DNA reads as TGTGCCAGCAGTTTCGGGGATGGTTTCACTGAAGCTTTCTTT. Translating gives CASSFGDGFTEAFF.

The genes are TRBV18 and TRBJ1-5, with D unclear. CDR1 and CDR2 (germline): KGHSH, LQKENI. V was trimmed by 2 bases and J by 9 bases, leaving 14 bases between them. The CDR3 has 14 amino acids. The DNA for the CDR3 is TGTGCCAGCTCACCAGGTACGCGTTGGGGGCCCCAGCATTTT. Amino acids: CASSPGTRWGPQHF.

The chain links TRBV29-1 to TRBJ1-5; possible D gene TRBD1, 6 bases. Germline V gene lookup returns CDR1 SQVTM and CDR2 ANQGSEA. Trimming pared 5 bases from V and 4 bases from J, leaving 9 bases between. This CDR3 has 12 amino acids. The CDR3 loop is CSVQGLNQPQHF. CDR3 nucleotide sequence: TGCAGCGTTCAGGGGCTTAATCAGCCCCAGCATTTT.

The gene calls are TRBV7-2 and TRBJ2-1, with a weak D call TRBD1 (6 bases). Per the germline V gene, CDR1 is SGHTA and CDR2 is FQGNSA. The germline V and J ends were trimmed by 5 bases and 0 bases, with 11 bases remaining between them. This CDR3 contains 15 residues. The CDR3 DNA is TGTGCCAGCAGCCCCCGACAGGACTCCTACAATGAGCAGTTCTTC. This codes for CASSPRQDSYNEQFF.

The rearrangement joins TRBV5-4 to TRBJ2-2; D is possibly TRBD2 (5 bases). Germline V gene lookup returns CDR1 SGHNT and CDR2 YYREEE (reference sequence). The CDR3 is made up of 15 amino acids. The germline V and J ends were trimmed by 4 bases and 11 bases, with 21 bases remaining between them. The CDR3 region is CASSNPRGGPGELFF. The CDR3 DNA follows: TGTGCCAGCAGCAACCCGAGAGGCGGGCCGGGAGAGCTGTTTTTT.

For the CDR3, the DNA is TGTGCCAGCAGCTTAGATAGGCAGGGCCCACAAGAGACCCAGTACTTC. Translation gives CASSLDRQGPQETQYF. The chain carries TRBV11-2 and TRBJ2-5; TRBD1 might be the D (5 bases). From germline, CDR1 is SGHAT and CDR2 FQNNGV. The ends were cut back, 0 bases at V and 2 bases at J, with 13 bases in the middle. The CDR3 is 16 residues long.

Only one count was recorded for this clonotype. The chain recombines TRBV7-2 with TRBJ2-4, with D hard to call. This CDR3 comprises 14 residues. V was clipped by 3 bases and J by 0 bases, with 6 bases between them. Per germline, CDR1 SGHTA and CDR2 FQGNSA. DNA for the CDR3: TGTGCCAGCAGCTTTCGACTAGCCAAAAACATTCAGTACTTC. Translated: CASSFRLAKNIQYF. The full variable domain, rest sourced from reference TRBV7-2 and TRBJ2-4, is GAGVSQSPSNKVTEKGKDVELRCDPISGHTALYWYRQSLGQGLEFLIYFQGNSAPDKSGLPSDRFSAERTGGSVSTLTIQRTQQEDSAVYLCASSFRLAKNIQYFGAGTRLSVL.

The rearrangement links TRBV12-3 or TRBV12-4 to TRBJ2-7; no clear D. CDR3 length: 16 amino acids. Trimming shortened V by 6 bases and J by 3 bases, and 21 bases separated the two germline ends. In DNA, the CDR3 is TGTGCCAGCAGCCCAGCCCGGTGGCAGGCTCGCTACGAGCAGTACTTC. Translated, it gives CASSPARWQARYEQYF.

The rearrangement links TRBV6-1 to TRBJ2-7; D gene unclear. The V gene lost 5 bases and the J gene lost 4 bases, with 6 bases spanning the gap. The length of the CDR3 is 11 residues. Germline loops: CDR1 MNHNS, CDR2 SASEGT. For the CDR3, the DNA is TGTGCCAGCAGTCTTAGATACGAGCAGTACTTC. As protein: CASSLRYEQYF.

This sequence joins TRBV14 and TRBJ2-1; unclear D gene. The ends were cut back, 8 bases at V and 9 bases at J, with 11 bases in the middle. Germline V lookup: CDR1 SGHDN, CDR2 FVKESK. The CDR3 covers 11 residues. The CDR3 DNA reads TGTGCCAGCCCCGATCCATTTGAGCAGTTCTTC. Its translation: CASPDPFEQFF.

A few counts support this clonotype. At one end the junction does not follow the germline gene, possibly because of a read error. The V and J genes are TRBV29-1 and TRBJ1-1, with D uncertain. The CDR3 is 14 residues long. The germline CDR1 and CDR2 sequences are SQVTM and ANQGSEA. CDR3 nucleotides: TGCAGCGTTGAAGGGCTGGGCTTGAATACTGAAGCTTTCTTT. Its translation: CSVEGLGLNTEAFF.

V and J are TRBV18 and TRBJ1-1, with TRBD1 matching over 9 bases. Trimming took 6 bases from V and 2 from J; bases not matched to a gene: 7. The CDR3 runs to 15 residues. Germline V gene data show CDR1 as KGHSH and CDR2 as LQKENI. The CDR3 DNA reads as TGTGCCAGCTCGATCGCACAGGGGGCCAACACTGAAGCTTTCTTT. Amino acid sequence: CASSIAQGANTEAFF. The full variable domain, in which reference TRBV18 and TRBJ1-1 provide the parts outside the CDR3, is NAGVMQNPRHLVRRRGQEARLRCSPMKGHSHVYWYRQLPEEGLKFMVYLQKENIIDESGMPKERFSAEFPKEGPSILRIQQVVRGDSAAYFCASSIAQGANTEAFFGQGTRLTVV.

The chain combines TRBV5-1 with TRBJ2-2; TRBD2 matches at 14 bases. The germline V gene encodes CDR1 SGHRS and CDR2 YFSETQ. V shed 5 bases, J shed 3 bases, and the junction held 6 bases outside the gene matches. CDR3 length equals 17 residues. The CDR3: CASSSGTSGSYTGELFF. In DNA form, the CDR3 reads TGCGCCAGCAGTTCCGGGACTAGCGGGAGCTACACCGGGGAGCTGTTTTTT.

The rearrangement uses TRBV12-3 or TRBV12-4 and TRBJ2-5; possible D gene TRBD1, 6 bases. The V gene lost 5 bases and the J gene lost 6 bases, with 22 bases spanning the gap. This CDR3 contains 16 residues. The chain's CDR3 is CASSGPGQGSLKTQYF. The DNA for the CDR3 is TGTGCCAGCAGTGGCCCGGGGCAGGGGAGTCTAAAGACCCAGTACTTC.

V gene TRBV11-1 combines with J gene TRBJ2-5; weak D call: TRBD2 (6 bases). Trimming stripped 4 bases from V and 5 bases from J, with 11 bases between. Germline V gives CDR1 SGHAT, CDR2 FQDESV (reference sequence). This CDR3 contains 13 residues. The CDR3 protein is CASSSSGGETQYF. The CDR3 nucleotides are TGTGCCAGCAGCTCCTCTGGAGGGGAGACCCAGTACTTC. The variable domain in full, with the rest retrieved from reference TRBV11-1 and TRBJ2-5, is EAEVAQSPRYKITEKSQAVAFWCDPISGHATLYWYRQILGQGPELLVQFQDESVVDDSQLPKDRFSAERLKGVDSTLKIQPAELGDSAMYLCASSSSGGETQYFGPGTRLLVL.

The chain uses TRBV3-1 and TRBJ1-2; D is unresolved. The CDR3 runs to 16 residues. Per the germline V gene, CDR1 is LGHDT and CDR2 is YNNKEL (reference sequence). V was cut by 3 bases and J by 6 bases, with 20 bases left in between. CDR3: CASSHLAGQREDGYTF. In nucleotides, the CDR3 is TGTGCCAGCAGCCACCTAGCGGGTCAGAGAGAGGATGGCTACACCTTC.

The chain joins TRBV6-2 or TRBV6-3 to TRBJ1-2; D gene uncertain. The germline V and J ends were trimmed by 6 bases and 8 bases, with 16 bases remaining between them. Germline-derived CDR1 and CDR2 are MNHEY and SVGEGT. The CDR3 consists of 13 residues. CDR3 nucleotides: TGTGCCAGCAGCTACACCGCGCGGAGGGGCTACACCTTC. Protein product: CASSYTARRGYTF.

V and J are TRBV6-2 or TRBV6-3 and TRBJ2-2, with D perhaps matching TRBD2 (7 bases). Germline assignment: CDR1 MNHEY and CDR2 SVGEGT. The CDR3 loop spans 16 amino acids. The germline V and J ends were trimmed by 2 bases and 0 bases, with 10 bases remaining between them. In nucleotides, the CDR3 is TGTGCCAGCAGTTACGGGGGGGCCTCGAACACCGGGGAGCTGTTTTTT. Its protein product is CASSYGGASNTGELFF.

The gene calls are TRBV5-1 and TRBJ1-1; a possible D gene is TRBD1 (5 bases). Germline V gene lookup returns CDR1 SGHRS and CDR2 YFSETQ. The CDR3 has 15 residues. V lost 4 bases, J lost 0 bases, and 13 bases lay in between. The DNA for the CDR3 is TGCGCCAGCAGCATAGACAGATCCTTGAACACTGAAGCTTTCTTT. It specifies CASSIDRSLNTEAFF. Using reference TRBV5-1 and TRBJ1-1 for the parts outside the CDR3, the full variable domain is KAGVTQTPRYLIKTRGQQVTLSCSPISGHRSVSWYQQTPGQGLQFLFEYFSETQRNKGNFPGRFSGRQFSNSRSEMNVSTLELGDSALYLCASSIDRSLNTEAFFGQGTRLTVV.